This record concerns one T cell receptor beta chain sequence. What it recognizes is unknown. FACS enriched CD8+ TEMRA cells, while bulk CD8+ and CD4+ were negatively isolated. This record belongs to a study of CD8 T cells in Susac syndrome. Random-hexamer reverse transcription was applied to about 0.45 to 1 ug RNA. The authors amplified TCR beta CDR3 across 54 Vbeta and 13 Jbeta using immunoSEQ multiplex PCR. TCRdb fed the immunoSEQ multiplex PCR reads into MiXCR, producing one record per CDR3 protein. The data hold some 130,000 distinct CDR3 sequences, with roughly 94% observed a single time. Notes on the study in general: Individuals included in the TCR sequencing and HLA analysis were acknowledged by the study to be relatively few in number.

Germline CDR1 reads MGHDK; CDR2 reads SYGVNS. Germline trimming cut 7 bases from V and 4 bases from J; bases unmatched to any gene: 8. The CDR3 consists of 14 residues. The sequence came from a human donor with multiple sclerosis. The chain couples TRBV25-1 to TRBJ1-1; 8 nucleotides agree with TRBD1. Sequencing used CD4+ T cells from PBMCs. Here the CDR3 DNA reads TGTGCCAGCATTCCGACAGGGGCCGTCACTGAAGCTTTCTTT. This translates into CASIPTGAVTEAFF.